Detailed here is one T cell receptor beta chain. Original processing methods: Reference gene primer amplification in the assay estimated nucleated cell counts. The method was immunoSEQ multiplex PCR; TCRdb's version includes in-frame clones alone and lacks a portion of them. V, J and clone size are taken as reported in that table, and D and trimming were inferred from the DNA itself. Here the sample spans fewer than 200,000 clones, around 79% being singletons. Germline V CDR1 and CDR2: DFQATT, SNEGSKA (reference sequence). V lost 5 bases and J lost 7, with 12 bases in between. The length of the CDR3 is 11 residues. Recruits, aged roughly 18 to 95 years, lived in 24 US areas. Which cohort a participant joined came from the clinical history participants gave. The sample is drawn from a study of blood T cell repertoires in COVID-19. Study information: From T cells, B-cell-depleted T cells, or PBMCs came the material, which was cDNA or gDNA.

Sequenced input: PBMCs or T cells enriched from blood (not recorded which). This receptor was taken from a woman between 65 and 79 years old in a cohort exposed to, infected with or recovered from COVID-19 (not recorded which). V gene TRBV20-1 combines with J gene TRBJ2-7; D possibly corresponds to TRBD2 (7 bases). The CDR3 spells CSAGGAREQYF. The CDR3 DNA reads TGCAGTGCTGGGGGGGCCCGGGAGCAGTACTTC.